These 12 T cell receptor beta chains came from one sample sequenced in a study of T-cell reconstitution after alpha-beta-depleted transplantation in children. The library targeted TCRbeta and was prepared with unique molecular identifiers. TCRdb re-derived calls from the PCR reads in MiXCR, one entry per CDR3 protein. The sample consists of roughly 570,000 distinct CDR3 sequences, around 27% of them appearing once. The sequencing used PBMCs, collected before TCRalphabeta/CD19-depleted stem cell transplant. The receptors were gathered from a boy younger than two with Wiskott-Aldrich syndrome, due to receive a stem cell transplant.

The chain links TRBV4-2 to TRBJ2-5; 12 nucleotides agree with TRBD2. The CDR3 extends over 17 amino acids. Germline CDR1 and CDR2: LGHNA and YNFKEQ. Trimming at V came to 3 bases and at J to 6 bases, leaving 11 bases not matched to a gene. In DNA, the CDR3 is TGTGCCAGCAGCCACCGATTCCTAGCGGGAGGGCTGAAGACCCAGTACTTC. Translated: CASSHRFLAGGLKTQYF.

This clonotype was counted only a few times. This sequence joins TRBV2 and TRBJ2-4, with D perhaps given as TRBD1 or TRBD2 (5 bases each). The CDR3 runs 15 residues. The V end was cut by 6 bases, the J end by 0 bases, with 12 bases between. CDR1 and CDR2 from the germline V gene are SNHLY and FYNNEI. The CDR3 DNA reads as TGTGCCAGCAGCGGGGACGCCGTAGCCAAAAACATTCAGTACTTC. Residues: CASSGDAVAKNIQYF. The full variable domain, rest sourced from reference TRBV2 and TRBJ2-4, is EPEVTQTPSHQVTQMGQEVILRCVPISNHLYFYWYRQILGQKVEFLVSFYNNEISEKSEIFDDQFSVERPDGSNFTLKIRSTKLEDSAMYFCASSGDAVAKNIQYFGAGTRLSVL.

The genes are TRBV20-1 and TRBJ2-5; possible D gene TRBD2, 5 bases. This CDR3 spans 13 amino acids. Germline V CDR1 and CDR2: DFQATT, SNEGSKA (reference sequence). With 6 bases removed from V and 5 bases from J, the gap between germline ends came to 16 bases. The CDR3 DNA reads as TGCAGTGCCGTACGTCAAGGGAGCGAGACCCAGTACTTC. Protein: CSAVRQGSETQYF.

This clonotype has a handful of counts. An end of the junction differs from the germline gene, which may be a read error. The chain is built from TRBV5-1 and TRBJ2-7; the D gene is possibly TRBD1 (5 bases). Germline V gene sequence: CDR1 SGHRS, CDR2 YFSETQ. The length of the CDR3 is 15 residues. The CDR3 DNA is TGCGCCAGCAGCTCCAGGGAACTCACCTCCCACGAGCAGTACTTC. Amino acids: CASSSRELTSHEQYF.

The V call is TRBV5-1, the J call TRBJ2-1, with D unclear. V lost 0 bases to trimming and J lost 5 bases, with 6 bases between them. This CDR3 region has 13 residues. In germline, CDR1 is SGHRS, CDR2 YFSETQ. CDR3: CASSLATNNEQFF. The CDR3 bases are TGCGCCAGCAGCTTGGCGACCAACAATGAGCAGTTCTTC. Combining the CDR3 with reference TRBV5-1 and TRBJ2-1 gives the whole variable domain KAGVTQTPRYLIKTRGQQVTLSCSPISGHRSVSWYQQTPGQGLQFLFEYFSETQRNKGNFPGRFSGRQFSNSRSEMNVSTLELGDSALYLCASSLATNNEQFFGPGTRLTVL.

The chain couples TRBV20-1 to TRBJ1-2, with 8 bases fitting TRBD1. The CDR3 is 13 amino acids. With 6 bases clipped from V and 7 bases from J, the junction kept 10 bases outside the gene matches. Germline CDR1 reads DFQATT; CDR2 reads SNEGSKA (reference sequence). The CDR3 bases are TGCAGTGCCCAAGGACAGGGTCTGAGTGGCTACACCTTC. Its translation: CSAQGQGLSGYTF.

This clonotype was seen a few times. A junction boundary mismatches the germline segment, possibly from a read error. V and J are TRBV5-1 and TRBJ2-1; 10 nucleotides match TRBD1. The CDR3 is 15 amino acids. The germline V gene encodes CDR1 SGHRS and CDR2 YFSETQ. The DNA for the CDR3 is TGCGCCAGCAGCGGAGGACAGGGGGGGTACAATGAGCATTTCTTC. It yields the protein CASSGGQGGYNEHFF.

CDR3 nucleotide sequence: TGCAGTGCCCAGAGGACAGGTAACACTGAAGCTTTCTTT. Its protein product is CSAQRTGNTEAFF. The rearrangement uses TRBV20-1 and TRBJ1-1; 7 nucleotides match TRBD1. V shed 6 bases, J shed 2 bases, and the junction held 6 bases outside the gene matches. CDR1 is DFQATT and CDR2 is SNEGSKA in the germline V gene (reference sequence). The CDR3 is 13 amino acids.

This clonotype was counted at least ten times. V gene TRBV27 combines with J gene TRBJ2-7; D is ambiguous. CDR1 and CDR2 from the germline V gene are MNHEY and SMNVEV (reference sequence). Trimming removed 4 bases from V and 0 bases from J, with 10 bases in between. The CDR3 is 14 amino acids. The CDR3 is CASSYQGSSYEQYF. In DNA form, the CDR3 reads TGTGCCAGCAGTTACCAAGGTTCCTCCTACGAGCAGTACTTC.

The gene calls are TRBV20-1 and TRBJ2-1; 9 nucleotides agree with TRBD2. Germline CDR1 is DFQATT and CDR2 is SNEGSKA (reference sequence). The CDR3 runs to 15 residues. V trimming: 1 base; J trimming: 6 bases; junction bases outside the gene matches: 7. CDR3 residues: CSARVGLAGRNEQFF. The CDR3, as DNA: TGCAGTGCTAGAGTTGGGCTAGCGGGACGCAATGAGCAGTTCTTC.

There are a few counts of this clonotype. The chain links TRBV15 to TRBJ1-3; TRBD1 is a possible D gene (5 bases). Trimming cost V 0 bases and J 0 bases, with 12 bases left between them. Germline V gene data show CDR1 as LNHNV and CDR2 as YYDKDF (reference sequence). The CDR3 spans 17 residues. CDR3: CATSRDRGRISGNTIYF. DNA of the CDR3: TGTGCCACCAGCAGAGACCGGGGACGGATCTCTGGAAACACCATATATTTT. The variable domain in full, completed from reference TRBV15 and TRBJ1-3, reads DAMVIQNPRYQVTQFGKPVTLSCSQTLNHNVMYWYQQKSSQAPKLLFHYYDKDFNNEADTPDNFQSRRPNTSFCFLDIRSPGLGDTAMYLCATSRDRGRISGNTIYFGEGSWLTVV.

The J gene is TRBJ2-2, the V gene TRBV5-1; the D is unclear. Germline V gene lookup returns CDR1 SGHRS and CDR2 YFSETQ. The V end lost 0 bases, the J end lost 0 bases, and 18 bases lay between the germline ends. This CDR3 has 19 residues. The CDR3 here is CASSLGRASMGANTGELFF. The CDR3 nucleotides read TGCGCCAGCAGCTTGGGCCGGGCTAGTATGGGCGCGAACACCGGGGAGCTGTTTTTT.